The clone carrying this TCR beta chain has at least ten counts. Its antigen is undetermined. Germline V gene data show CDR1 as SQVTM and CDR2 as ANQGSEA. The V gene lost 3 bases and the J gene lost 0 bases, with 2 bases spanning the gap. This CDR3 is built from 11 residues. The data were taken from a study of early T cells in non-severe SARS-CoV-2 infection. At the level of the study: It was bulk RNA from unsorted whole blood that was sequenced, and the chains were unpaired.

Findings and limits, study-wide: Matches to VDJdb favored anti-spike CD8 responses and missed private and CD4 specificities.

Individual cDNA molecules were tagged with unique molecular identifiers. TCRdb independently ran MiXCR on the 5' RACE reads; one entry per CDR3 protein. The profile shows tens of thousands of distinct CDR3 sequences, 13% of them singletons. Source: whole blood, taken at baseline. This TCR was sampled from an adult who was a healthcare worker with PCR-confirmed SARS-CoV-2 infection or an uninfected control (not recorded which). The J gene is TRBJ1-1, the V gene TRBV29-1; D gene unclear. The CDR3 bases are TGCAGCGTTGAGCTGAACACTGAAGCTTTCTTT. It encodes CSVELNTEAFF.